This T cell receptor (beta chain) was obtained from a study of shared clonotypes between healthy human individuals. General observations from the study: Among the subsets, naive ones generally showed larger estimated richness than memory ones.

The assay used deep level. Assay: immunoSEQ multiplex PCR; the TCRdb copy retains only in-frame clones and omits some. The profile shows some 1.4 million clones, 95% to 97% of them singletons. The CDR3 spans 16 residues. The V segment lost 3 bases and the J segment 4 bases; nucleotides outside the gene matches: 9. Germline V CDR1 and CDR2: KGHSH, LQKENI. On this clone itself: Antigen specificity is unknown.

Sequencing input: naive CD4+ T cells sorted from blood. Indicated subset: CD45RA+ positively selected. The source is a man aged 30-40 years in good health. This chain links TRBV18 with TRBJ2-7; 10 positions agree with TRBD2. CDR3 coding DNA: TGTGCCAGCTCACCTTCCCTAGCGGGAGTGTGGTACGAGCAGTACTTC. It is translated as CASSPSLAGVWYEQYF.